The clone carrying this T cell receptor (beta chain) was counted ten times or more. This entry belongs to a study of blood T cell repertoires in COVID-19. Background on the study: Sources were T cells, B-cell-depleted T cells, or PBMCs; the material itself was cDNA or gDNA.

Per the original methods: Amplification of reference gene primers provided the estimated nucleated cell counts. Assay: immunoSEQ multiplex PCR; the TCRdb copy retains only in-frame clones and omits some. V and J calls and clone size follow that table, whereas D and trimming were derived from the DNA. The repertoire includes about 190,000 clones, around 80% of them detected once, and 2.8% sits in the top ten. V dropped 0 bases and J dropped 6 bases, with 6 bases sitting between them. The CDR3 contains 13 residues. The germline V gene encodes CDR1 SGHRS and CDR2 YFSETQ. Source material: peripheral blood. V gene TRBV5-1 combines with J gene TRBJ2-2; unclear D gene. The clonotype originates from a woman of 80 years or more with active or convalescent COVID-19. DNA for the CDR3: TGCGCCAGCAGCTTGGATGCGGCCGGGGAGCTGTTTTTT. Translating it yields CASSLDAAGELFF.